This T cell receptor beta chain was sequenced during a study of blood T cell repertoires in COVID-19. As for the study in general: The origin of the acute and convalescent COVID-19 samples was the United States, Italy and Spain.

This clone was detected only once. The protocol was immunoSEQ multiplex PCR, while the TCRdb copy is restricted to in-frame clones and leaves out a portion. The repertoire holds 250,000 to 400,000 clones, with around 88% as singletons. This CDR3 is built from 16 residues. Trimming took 4 bases from V and 7 from J, leaving 20 bases between them. The germline CDR1 and CDR2 sequences are SGHTA and FQGNSA. The receptor was isolated from a woman younger than 45 with COVID-19, enrolled during active disease. V and J are TRBV7-2 and TRBJ2-1; no firm D call. The source material was peripheral blood. For the CDR3, the DNA is TGTGCCAGCAGCTCCCTCGCCGCCTTACCAGGTAATGAGCAGTTCTTC. It translates to CASSSLAALPGNEQFF.